The 13 T cell receptor beta chains listed next were all sequenced from one sample in a study of molecular identifiers for immune sequencing clone quantification. In TCRdb, the PCR reads were re-called with MiXCR into one record per CDR3 protein. The sample includes 300,000 to 400,000 distinct CDR3 sequences, about a fifth of them seen just once. The material sequenced was naive CD8+ T cells from blood, with Jurkat cell RNA spiked in. As for subset: FACS-sorted CD8+CD4-CCR7+CD45RA+ naive T cells. These receptors all stem from a human donor in good health. Some libraries in this study had Jurkat cell RNA spiked in.

On this clonotype itself: The junction does not match germline at one end; this may be a read error. V is TRBV12-3 or TRBV12-4 and J is TRBJ1-1, with D uncertain. This CDR3 has 12 amino acids. For the CDR3, the DNA is TGTGCCGGCAGTTTGGGCACTACAGAAGCTTTCTTT. This translates into CAGSLGTTEAFF.

Regarding this clonotype: A junction end diverges from the germline sequence, so it may reflect a read error. The rearrangement uses TRBV9 and TRBJ2-7, with a possible D match to TRBD2 (6 bases). This CDR3 is 14 amino acids long. Germline V lookup: CDR1 SGDLS, CDR2 YYNGEE. The CDR3 reads CASSTIGGAYEQCF. CDR3 nucleotides: TGTGCCAGCAGCACAATAGGAGGGGCCTACGAGCAGTGCTTC.

Note on this clonotype: A much larger clone differs from this one at a single base, so this may be a read error. Here the CDR3 omits its conserved ending phenylalanine or tryptophan, so a read error is the likely source. The chain combines TRBV10-2 with TRBJ1-2; 12 bases align to TRBD1. V lost 6 bases to trimming and J lost 4 bases; unmatched junction nucleotides: 3. This CDR3 is built from 14 residues. CDR1 WSHSY and CDR2 SAAADI come from the germline V gene. CDR3 residues: CASRPGQGAYGYTL. The CDR3 DNA follows: TGCGCCAGCAGACCGGGACAGGGGGCCTATGGCTACACCCTC.

In its sample, this clonotype was seen many times. The CDR3 spells CAAATLDQSTDTQYF. CDR3 nucleotides: TGTGCCGCCGCAACCTTGGACCAAAGCACAGATACGCAGTATTTT. The chain uses TRBV28 and TRBJ2-3; D not certain. The germline CDR1 and CDR2 sequences are MDHEN and SYDVKM. CDR3 length: 15 amino acids. V lost 11 bases, J lost 0 bases, and 18 bases lay in between.

This clonotype was seen at least ten times. The chain employs TRBV5-1 and TRBJ1-5; D may be TRBD1 (5 bases). CDR1 and CDR2 from the germline V gene are SGHRS and YFSETQ. This CDR3 region has 14 residues. The V end was cut by 4 bases, the J end by 4 bases, with 12 bases between. CDR3: CASSPGQDNQPQHF. As DNA, the CDR3 is TGCGCCAGCAGCCCTGGACAAGATAATCAGCCCCAGCATTTT.

This clonotype has a handful of counts. V gene TRBV4-1 combines with J gene TRBJ1-2, with 8 bases that match TRBD1. The V segment lost 0 bases and the J segment 2 bases; nucleotides outside the gene matches: 8. This CDR3 is 17 amino acids long. CDR1 and CDR2 from the germline V gene are MGHRA and YSYEKL. This CDR3 reads CASSQESGQGPNYGYTF. CDR3 in DNA: TGCGCCAGCAGCCAAGAATCAGGACAGGGCCCCAACTATGGCTACACCTTC.

This chain uses TRBV5-1 with TRBJ2-1, with D perhaps matching TRBD1 or TRBD2 (5 bases each). This CDR3 contains 17 residues. CDR1 and CDR2 (germline): SGHRS, YFSETQ. V lost 4 bases, J lost 0 bases, and 17 bases lay in between. The CDR3 loop reads CASSPPGTDNSYNEQFF. The CDR3 DNA is TGCGCCAGCAGCCCCCCAGGGACGGACAACTCCTACAATGAGCAGTTCTTC.

This clonotype was counted ten times or more. This chain connects TRBV3-1 to TRBJ2-1; TRBD1 or TRBD2 may be the D gene (6 bases each). The CDR3 totals 15 residues. Germline CDR1 reads LGHDT; CDR2 reads YNNKEL (reference sequence). V lost 0 bases to trimming and J lost 9 bases, with 15 bases between them. The CDR3 DNA follows: TGTGCCAGCAGCCAAGAATACAGGGAGGAAGGTGAGCAGTTCTTC. Protein sequence: CASSQEYREEGEQFF.

This clonotype was found many times. The chain joins TRBV29-1 to TRBJ1-2, with D uncertain. CDR3 length equals 13 residues. Germline V gene lookup returns CDR1 SQVTM and CDR2 ANQGSEA. Trimming removed 1 base at V and 3 bases at J, with 9 bases between. The CDR3 spells CSVEGRSDYGYTF. CDR3 sequence (DNA): TGCAGCGTTGAAGGGAGGAGCGACTATGGCTACACCTTC.

This chain joins TRBV28 and TRBJ2-7; no reliable D call. V was pared by 3 bases and J by 3 bases, with 9 bases between. CDR3 length: 13 residues. CDR1 is MDHEN and CDR2 is SYDVKM in the germline V gene. The CDR3 loop is CASSFGSLYEQYF. CDR3 nucleotides: TGTGCCAGCAGTTTCGGCTCACTCTACGAGCAGTACTTC.

This clonotype was seen repeatedly, ten times or more. V and J are TRBV29-1 and TRBJ2-5; the D gene is possibly TRBD1 (6 bases). Trimming removed 1 base at V and 0 bases at J, with 12 bases between. CDR1 SQVTM and CDR2 ANQGSEA come from the germline V gene. This CDR3 contains 15 residues. CDR3 DNA sequence: TGCAGCGTTGAAGTTAGGGGGTGGTACCAAGAGACCCAGTACTTC. Amino acids: CSVEVRGWYQETQYF. Full variable domain (missing parts from reference TRBV29-1 and TRBJ2-5): SAVISQKPSRDICQRGTSLTIQCQVDSQVTMMFWYRQQPGQSLTLIATANQGSEATYESGFVIDKFPISRPNLTFSTLTVSNMSPEDSSIYLCSVEVRGWYQETQYFGPGTRLLVL.

This clonotype has more than one count but fewer than ten. This clone may be a read error of a much larger clone one base away. V is TRBV5-6 and J is TRBJ2-7, with D perhaps given as TRBD1 or TRBD2 (5 bases each). CDR1 and CDR2 from the germline V gene are SGHDT and YYEEEE. The CDR3 sequence is 13 residues long. The CDR3 loop is CASNLPRMGVSRF. DNA for the CDR3: TGTGCCAGCAACCTCCCCCGGATGGGGGTGTCTCGCTTC.

This clonotype was detected ten times or more. The chain links TRBV28 to TRBJ2-7; possible D gene TRBD2, 6 bases. V lost 4 bases and J lost 3, with 19 bases in between. Germline loops: CDR1 MDHEN, CDR2 SYDVKM. The length of the CDR3 is 16 residues. The CDR3 protein is CASSSPVDGSLYEQYF. The CDR3 nucleotides are TGTGCCAGCAGTTCCCCTGTCGACGGGAGCCTCTACGAGCAGTACTTC.